Below, one TCR beta chain is given with its context. CDR3 length equals 15 residues. Germline CDR1 KGHSH, CDR2 LQKENI. V shed 3 bases, J shed 2 bases, and the junction held 4 bases outside the gene matches. Only in-frame clones appear in the TCRdb table, and some are missing; sequencing was by immunoSEQ multiplex PCR. This table holds about 140,000 clones, about nine tenths found once. The record originates from a study of blood T cell repertoires in COVID-19. The wider study: The analysed material was cDNA or gDNA that came from T cells, B-cell-depleted T cells, or PBMCs.

This TCR came from a woman older than 75 with acute or convalescent COVID-19. Material: peripheral blood. The J gene is TRBJ1-5, the V gene TRBV18; 7 nucleotides align to TRBD1. As DNA, the CDR3 is TGTGCCAGCTCACCCCCGGACAGGCGCAATCAGCCCCAGCATTTT. It encodes CASSPPDRRNQPQHF.